This T cell receptor beta chain was captured by sequencing in a study of shared clonotypes between healthy human individuals. The data were produced by immunoSEQ multiplex PCR, yet TCRdb's version contains in-frame clones alone and is incomplete. The sample includes around 1.5 million clones, 98% of them seen just once. Germline CDR1 SGHTA, CDR2 FQGNSA. The V end lost 2 bases, the J end lost 6 bases, and 10 bases lay between the germline ends. CDR3 length equals 13 residues. The specimen sequenced was naive CD4+ T cells sorted from blood. Subset specified: CD45RA+ positively selected. The TCR comes from a man aged 30 to 45 in good health. This chain links TRBV7-2 with TRBJ2-5; perhaps TRBD2 as D (5 bases). The CDR3 sequence: CASSLTGWQTQYF. The CDR3 bases are TGTGCCAGCAGCTTAACGGGGTGGCAGACCCAGTACTTC.